Listed below are T cell receptor beta chains from one sample, sequenced in a study of regulatory T cells in long-lasting Graves disease. TCRdb processed the multiplex PCR reads anew with MiXCR; each CDR3 protein has one entry. Of around 450,000 distinct CDR3 sequences listed, around a fifth are singletons. The sample consisted of peripheral blood mononuclear cells (PBMCs), taken when the disease was refractory, from a patient treated with antithyroid drugs. These receptors all stem from a female donor with Graves disease. Both conserved end residues are part of each CDR3. Fields, in order: CDR3 protein, CDR3 DNA, J gene, D gene, clone size, V gene. D genes are given only for firm matches. Clone size is given for some rows only: seen once, a few or many times, or a class if the clone is expanded.

CDR3: CASSSGEVNTEAFF
DNA: TGTGCCAGCAGCTCAGGGGAGGTGAACACTGAAGCTTTCTTT
J: TRBJ1-1
D: NA
size: NA
V: TRBV13

CDR3: CASSIVTGQGKQYF
DNA: TGTGCCAGTAGTATAGTAACCGGACAGGGGAAGCAGTACTTC
J: TRBJ2-7
D: TRBD1
size: many
V: TRBV19

CDR3: CASGYTYEQYF
DNA: TGTGCCAGCGGATATACCTACGAGCAGTACTTC
J: TRBJ2-7
D: NA
size: NA
V: TRBV7-9

CDR3: CASSLPGSETQYF
DNA: TGTGCCAGCAGCTTACCGGGATCTGAGACCCAGTACTTC
J: TRBJ2-5
D: NA
size: many
V: TRBV28

CDR3: CASSPDGYSNQPQHF
DNA: TGTGCCAGCAGCCCCGACGGGTATAGCAATCAGCCCCAGCATTTT
J: TRBJ1-5
D: NA
size: few
V: TRBV7-2

CDR3: CASSLSGNTIYF
DNA: TGTGCCAGCAGTTTGTCCGGAAACACCATATATTTT
J: TRBJ1-3
D: NA
size: many
V: TRBV12-3/TRBV12-4

CDR3: CASSQEGSRGHSPLHF
DNA: TGCGCCAGCAGCCAAGAAGGGAGCAGGGGTCATTCACCCCTCCACTTT
J: TRBJ1-6
D: NA
size: few
V: TRBV4-3

CDR3: CASSLVAGATGELFF
DNA: TGCGCCAGCAGCTTGGTTGCGGGGGCCACCGGGGAGCTGTTTTTT
J: TRBJ2-2
D: NA
size: few
V: TRBV5-1

CDR3: CASSPTPTGPSNQPQHF
DNA: TGCGCCAGCAGCCCAACCCCGACAGGGCCTAGCAATCAGCCCCAGCATTTT
J: TRBJ1-5
D: TRBD1
size: NA
V: TRBV5-1

CDR3: CASSRSPSGETQYF
DNA: TGTGCCAGCAGCCGCAGCCCTTCAGGAGAGACCCAGTACTTC
J: TRBJ2-5
D: NA
size: NA
V: TRBV7-9

CDR3: CASSPSGSGYTF
DNA: TGTGCCAGCAGTCCCTCAGGGAGCGGCTACACCTTC
J: TRBJ1-2
D: NA
size: many
V: TRBV28

CDR3: CASSLVETYEQYF
DNA: TGTGCCAGCAGCTTAGTCGAGACCTACGAGCAGTACTTC
J: TRBJ2-7
D: NA
size: NA
V: TRBV11-2

CDR3: CASSLAGTGLYGYTF
DNA: TGTGCCAGCAGCTTAGCAGGGACAGGTCTCTATGGCTACACCTTC
J: TRBJ1-2
D: TRBD1
size: many
V: TRBV7-2

CDR3: CASSLNEEVHNEKLFF
DNA: TGTGCCAGCAGCTTAAATGAAGAGGTACATAATGAAAAACTGTTTTTT
J: TRBJ1-4
D: NA
size: many
V: TRBV7-2

CDR3: CASSWGLAGETQYF
DNA: TGTGCCAGCAGTTGGGGACTAGCGGGGGAGACCCAGTACTTC
J: TRBJ2-5
D: TRBD2
size: many
V: TRBV12-3/TRBV12-4

CDR3: CASSFAGILRPGELFF
DNA: TGTGCCAGCAGTTTCGCCGGGATCCTACGTCCCGGGGAGCTGTTTTTT
J: TRBJ2-2
D: NA
size: many
V: TRBV12-3/TRBV12-4

CDR3: CAISQAGGTYEQYF
DNA: TGTGCCATCAGCCAAGCGGGCGGCACCTACGAGCAGTACTTC
J: TRBJ2-7
D: NA
size: many
V: TRBV10-3

CDR3: CASSLRINSPLHF
DNA: TGTGCCAGCAGTTTACGAATTAATTCACCCCTCCACTTT
J: TRBJ1-6
D: NA
size: NA
V: TRBV12-3/TRBV12-4

CDR3: CAIRGRGPKGTEAFF
DNA: TGTGCCATCAGAGGCCGGGGGCCGAAGGGCACTGAAGCTTTCTTT
J: TRBJ1-1
D: NA
size: NA
V: TRBV6-1

CDR3: CASSLDSGTGADGYTF
DNA: TGTGCCAGCAGCTTAGATTCCGGGACAGGGGCGGACGGCTACACCTTC
J: TRBJ1-2
D: TRBD1
size: many
V: TRBV11-2

CDR3: CASSSATGDGYGYTF
DNA: TGCGCCAGCAGCTCCGCAACAGGGGACGGCTATGGCTACACCTTC
J: TRBJ1-2
D: TRBD1
size: many
V: TRBV5-1

CDR3: CASSQTTGIHGYTF
DNA: TGTGCCAGCAGCCAAACGACAGGGATCCATGGCTACACCTTC
J: TRBJ1-2
D: TRBD1
size: NA
V: TRBV7-9

CDR3: CASSPGVAGYNEQFF
DNA: TGTGCCAGCAGCCCCGGGGTAGCGGGGTACAATGAGCAGTTCTTC
J: TRBJ2-1
D: TRBD2
size: NA
V: TRBV7-6

CDR3: CASSRQGSLDEQYF
DNA: TGTGCCAGCAGCCGACAGGGGAGTCTGGACGAGCAGTACTTC
J: TRBJ2-7
D: TRBD1
size: many
V: TRBV3-1

CDR3: CASSYYVTAGGGSPLHF
DNA: TGTGCCAGCAGTTACTACGTGACGGCCGGGGGAGGATCACCCCTCCACTTT
J: TRBJ1-6
D: NA
size: many
V: TRBV6-2/TRBV6-3

CDR3: CASSVGYSNQPQHF
DNA: TGTGCCAGCAGTGTGGGGTATAGCAATCAGCCCCAGCATTTT
J: TRBJ1-5
D: NA
size: many
V: TRBV6-1

CDR3: CATSDGRATSGPYEQYF
DNA: TGTGCCACCAGTGACGGGCGTGCGACTAGCGGCCCCTACGAGCAGTACTTC
J: TRBJ2-7
D: TRBD2
size: NA
V: TRBV24-1

CDR3: CASSDIGANTEAFF
DNA: TGTGCCAGCAGTGATATAGGGGCGAACACTGAAGCTTTCTTT
J: TRBJ1-1
D: NA
size: many
V: TRBV25-1

CDR3: CAWSRDSSCGYTF
DNA: TGTGCCTGGAGTAGGGACAGTTCCTGTGGCTACACCTTC
J: TRBJ1-2
D: TRBD1
size: NA
V: TRBV30

CDR3: CASSYSQQESSGNTIYF
DNA: TGTGCCAGCAGTTACTCGCAACAGGAGAGCTCTGGAAACACCATATATTTT
J: TRBJ1-3
D: NA
size: NA
V: TRBV6-5

CDR3: CASGRAGGSGETQYF
DNA: TGTGCCAGTGGAAGAGCGGGGGGTTCGGGAGAGACCCAGTACTTC
J: TRBJ2-5
D: TRBD2
size: few
V: TRBV6-1

CDR3: CASSMTGVGEKLFF
DNA: TGTGCCAGTAGTATGACAGGGGTAGGTGAAAAACTGTTTTTT
J: TRBJ1-4
D: TRBD1
size: few
V: TRBV19

CDR3: CASGKGAYEQYF
DNA: TGCGCCAGCGGAAAGGGGGCCTACGAGCAGTACTTC
J: TRBJ2-7
D: NA
size: NA
V: TRBV5-1

CDR3: CASSSYRQGSGANVLTF
DNA: TGCGCCAGCAGCTCCTATCGACAGGGCTCTGGGGCCAACGTCCTGACTTTC
J: TRBJ2-6
D: TRBD1
size: few
V: TRBV5-1

CDR3: CASSSYIFTPGQTNTGELFF
DNA: TGTGCCAGCAGTTCCTATATATTTACCCCGGGACAGACGAACACCGGGGAGCTGTTTTTT
J: TRBJ2-2
D: TRBD1
size: few
V: TRBV28

CDR3: CASSDGPGGRSPLHF
DNA: TGTGCCAGCAGTGACGGACCGGGGGGCAGATCACCCCTCCACTTT
J: TRBJ1-6
D: NA
size: once
V: TRBV13

CDR3: CSARDPRGSPYEQYF
DNA: TGCAGTGCTAGAGATCCCAGGGGGAGCCCCTACGAGCAGTACTTC
J: TRBJ2-7
D: TRBD1
size: few
V: TRBV20-1

CDR3: CASSQAWEHTEAFF
DNA: TGCGCCAGCAGCCAAGCTTGGGAACACACTGAAGCTTTCTTT
J: TRBJ1-1
D: NA
size: NA
V: TRBV4-3

CDR3: CASSVEGGVYQETQYF
DNA: TGTGCCAGCAGCGTAGAAGGGGGTGTCTACCAAGAGACCCAGTACTTC
J: TRBJ2-5
D: NA
size: NA
V: TRBV9

CDR3: CSAREFYGYTF
DNA: TGCAGTGCTAGAGAGTTCTATGGCTACACCTTC
J: TRBJ1-2
D: NA
size: many
V: TRBV20-1

CDR3: CASSLGQGSVTPLHF
DNA: TGTGCCAGCAGTTTGGGACAGGGATCCGTTACACCCCTCCACTTT
J: TRBJ1-6
D: TRBD1
size: many
V: TRBV6-5

CDR3: CASSSHGWQSGGKQYF
DNA: TGCGCCAGCAGCTCACACGGCTGGCAAAGCGGGGGAAAGCAGTACTTC
J: TRBJ2-7
D: TRBD2
size: NA
V: TRBV4-3

CDR3: CASSSPQGYYYNEQFF
DNA: TGTGCCAGCAGCTCCCCACAGGGGTACTACTACAATGAGCAGTTCTTC
J: TRBJ2-1
D: TRBD1
size: few
V: TRBV7-8

CDR3: CASSSTKTGWDTEAFF
DNA: TGTGCCAGCAGCTCTACGAAGACAGGGTGGGACACTGAAGCTTTCTTT
J: TRBJ1-1
D: TRBD1
size: few
V: TRBV7-9

CDR3: CASILAGDYEQYF
DNA: TGTGCCAGCATCCTTGCCGGGGATTACGAGCAGTACTTC
J: TRBJ2-7
D: NA
size: few
V: TRBV9

CDR3: CASSFYGFGTSYEQYF
DNA: TGTGCCAGCAGTTTTTATGGGTTCGGGACAAGCTACGAGCAGTACTTC
J: TRBJ2-7
D: NA
size: many
V: TRBV28

CDR3: CATRLAGGSSTDTQYF
DNA: TGTGCCACACGACTAGCGGGAGGCTCTAGCACAGATACGCAGTATTTT
J: TRBJ2-3
D: TRBD2
size: NA
V: TRBV28

CDR3: CSARDLGLALTGSYEQYF
DNA: TGCAGTGCTAGAGATTTGGGACTAGCGCTAACGGGGTCCTACGAGCAGTACTTC
J: TRBJ2-7
D: TRBD2
size: NA
V: TRBV20-1

CDR3: CASTDSVRRAWEANEKLFF
DNA: TGTGCCAGTACCGATTCGGTACGGAGGGCCTGGGAGGCTAATGAAAAACTGTTTTTT
J: TRBJ1-4
D: NA
size: once
V: TRBV19

CDR3: CASSRGQGRNIQYF
DNA: TGTGCCAGTAGTAGAGGACAGGGGAGGAACATTCAGTACTTC
J: TRBJ2-4
D: TRBD1
size: few
V: TRBV19

CDR3: CAGAGLGLGGGGGYTF
DNA: TGTGCCGGCGCGGGTCTCGGACTGGGCGGGGGCGGTGGCTACACCTTC
J: TRBJ1-2
D: NA
size: many
V: TRBV6-1

CDR3: CSAAPLQGLGYGYTF
DNA: TGCAGTGCGGCCCCCCTACAGGGGTTAGGCTATGGCTACACCTTC
J: TRBJ1-2
D: TRBD1
size: few
V: TRBV20-1

CDR3: CATSRDYAYEQYF
DNA: TGTGCCACCAGCAGAGACTACGCCTACGAGCAGTACTTC
J: TRBJ2-7
D: NA
size: many
V: TRBV15

CDR3: CAWRGTMNTEAFF
DNA: TGTGCCTGGAGGGGGACCATGAACACTGAAGCTTTCTTT
J: TRBJ1-1
D: NA
size: few
V: TRBV30

CDR3: CASTWTGGTEAFF
DNA: TGTGCCAGCACCTGGACAGGGGGCACTGAAGCTTTCTTT
J: TRBJ1-1
D: TRBD1
size: many
V: TRBV7-2

CDR3: CASSLWVDGELFF
DNA: TGTGCCAGCAGTTTATGGGTAGACGGGGAGCTGTTTTTT
J: TRBJ2-2
D: NA
size: many
V: TRBV12-3/TRBV12-4

CDR3: CASRHRDNSYEQYF
DNA: TGTGCCAGCAGACACCGGGACAACTCCTACGAGCAGTACTTC
J: TRBJ2-7
D: NA
size: NA
V: TRBV7-2

CDR3: CSAGDQPQHF
DNA: TGCAGTGCTGGAGACCAGCCCCAGCATTTT
J: TRBJ1-5
D: NA
size: once
V: TRBV20-1

CDR3: CSAKITETQYF
DNA: TGCAGTGCTAAGATAACCGAGACCCAGTACTTC
J: TRBJ2-5
D: NA
size: many
V: TRBV20-1

CDR3: CASSLGLDDFSYEQYF
DNA: TGCGCCAGCAGCTTGGGGTTAGACGACTTCTCCTACGAGCAGTACTTC
J: TRBJ2-7
D: NA
size: NA
V: TRBV5-1